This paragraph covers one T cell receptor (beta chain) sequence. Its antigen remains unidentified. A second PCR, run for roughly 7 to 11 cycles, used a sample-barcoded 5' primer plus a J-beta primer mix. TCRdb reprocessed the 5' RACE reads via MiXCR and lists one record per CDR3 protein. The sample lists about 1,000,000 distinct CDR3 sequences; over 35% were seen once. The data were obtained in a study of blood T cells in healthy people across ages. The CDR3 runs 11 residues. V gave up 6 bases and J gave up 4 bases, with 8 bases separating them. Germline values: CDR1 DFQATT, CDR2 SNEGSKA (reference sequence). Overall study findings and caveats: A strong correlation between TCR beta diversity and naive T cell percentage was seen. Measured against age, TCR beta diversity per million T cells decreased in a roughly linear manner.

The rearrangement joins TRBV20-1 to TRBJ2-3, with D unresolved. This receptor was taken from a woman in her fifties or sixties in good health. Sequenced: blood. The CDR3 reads CSAEDPDTQYF. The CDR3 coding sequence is TGCAGTGCCGAGGATCCAGATACGCAGTATTTT.